The rows below give T cell receptor beta chains drawn from one sample of a study of blood T cell repertoires in COVID-19. Sequencing used immunoSEQ multiplex PCR; TCRdb keeps in-frame clones, though not all of them. The sample gives 110,000 to 150,000 clones, 84% of which show up once; approximately 40% is in the top ten. Sequencing was carried out using peripheral blood. The receptors were gathered from a human donor in a cohort sampled during active COVID-19. Each CDR3 is given with its conserved first and last residue. D genes are given only for firm matches. Some rows mark clone size as missing; the rest say once, few, many or name a class of expanded clone.

d_gene,j_gene,abundance,v_gene,CDR3aa,CDR3nt
NA,TRBJ1-1,once,TRBV3-1/TRBV3-2,CASSTGIPTEAFF,TGTGCCAGCAGTACCGGGATCCCAACTGAAGCTTTCTTT
TRBD1,TRBJ1-2,NA,TRBV7-2,CASSLGTGGSRGYTF,TGTGCCAGCAGCTTAGGCACAGGGGGCTCTCGTGGCTACACCTTC
NA,TRBJ2-1,NA,TRBV18,CASSPGSGTGKEQFF,TGTGCCAGCTCACCGGGTAGCGGAACGGGCAAAGAGCAGTTCTTC
NA,TRBJ2-4,once,TRBV6-2/TRBV6-3,CASSFTGTYLAKNIQYF,TGTGCCAGCAGTTTTACAGGGACCTATCTAGCCAAAAACATTCAGTACTTC
TRBD1,TRBJ2-6,NA,TRBV14,CASSQANRGADSGANVLTF,TGTGCCAGCAGCCAGGCCAACAGGGGCGCCGACTCTGGGGCCAACGTCCTGACTTTC
TRBD2,TRBJ2-1,NA,TRBV7-2,CASSFAGGPGEQFF,TGTGCCAGCAGCTTCGCGGGAGGGCCGGGTGAGCAGTTCTTC
TRBD1,TRBJ1-1,few,TRBV7-9,CASTSGTGVEAFF,TGTGCCAGCACCTCCGGGACAGGGGTTGAAGCTTTCTTT
NA,TRBJ2-1,NA,TRBV7-9,CASSLAGDSYNEQFF,TGTGCCAGCAGCTTAGCGGGCGATAGCTACAATGAGCAGTTCTTC
TRBD1,TRBJ2-7,NA,TRBV27,CASSFKAGGYEQYF,TGTGCCAGCAGTTTCAAGGCAGGGGGCTACGAGCAGTACTTC
NA,TRBJ1-2,NA,TRBV5-1,CASSLEREGYGYTF,TGCGCCAGCAGCTTGGAAAGGGAGGGCTATGGCTACACCTTC
NA,TRBJ2-7,NA,TRBV12-3/TRBV12-4,CASSVQVYEQYF,TGTGCCAGCAGTGTCCAGGTCTACGAGCAGTACTTC
NA,TRBJ1-1,few,TRBV29-1,CSVTFGGGDTEAFF,TGCAGCGTTACGTTTGGGGGGGGCGACACTGAAGCTTTCTTT
NA,TRBJ1-1,many,TRBV7-2,CASKDSQRTEAFF,TGTGCCAGCAAAGACTCCCAGAGAACTGAAGCTTTCTTT
TRBD1,TRBJ1-5,NA,TRBV18,CASSLQGAQQPQHF,TGTGCCAGCTCACTACAGGGGGCGCAGCAGCCCCAGCATTTT
TRBD1,TRBJ1-1,NA,TRBV19,CASSIGGQGASTEAFF,TGTGCCAGTAGTATCGGGGGACAGGGGGCCTCCACTGAAGCTTTCTTT
NA,TRBJ1-1,once,TRBV30,CAWNADYMNTEAFF,TGTGCCTGGAACGCAGACTACATGAACACTGAAGCTTTCTTT
TRBD1,TRBJ1-6,NA,TRBV7-2,CASRPGQGHSPLHF,TGTGCCAGCAGGCCCGGACAGGGTCATTCACCCCTCCACTTT
NA,TRBJ1-6,NA,TRBV29-1,CSVRSDANSPLHF,TGCAGCGTTAGGAGTGATGCTAATTCACCCCTCCACTTT
TRBD1,TRBJ1-1,NA,TRBV28,CASSSWTGVNTEAFF,TGTGCCAGCAGTTCATGGACAGGGGTGAACACTGAAGCTTTCTTT
NA,TRBJ1-5,few,TRBV6-1,CASSEASQGYQPQHF,TGTGCCAGCAGTGAAGCTTCGCAGGGATATCAGCCCCAGCATTTT
NA,TRBJ2-5,NA,TRBV7-3,CASSSAGQETQYF,TGTGCCAGCAGCTCTGCAGGACAAGAGACCCAGTACTTC
TRBD2,TRBJ2-5,NA,TRBV13,CASSFGLRGGETQYF,TGTGCCAGCAGCTTCGGCCTCCGGGGAGGGGAGACCCAGTACTTC
TRBD1,TRBJ2-2,once,TRBV9,CASSGVDRGRNTGELFF,TGTGCCAGCAGCGGAGTCGACAGGGGGCGAAACACCGGGGAGCTGTTTTTT
NA,TRBJ2-7,once,TRBV15,CATSRDGQGNYEQYF,TGTGCCACCAGCAGAGATGGGCAGGGGAACTACGAGCAGTACTTC
TRBD1,TRBJ2-5,NA,TRBV5-1,CASSLDGQGGETQYF,TGCGCCAGCAGCTTAGATGGACAGGGGGGCGAGACCCAGTACTTC
TRBD1,TRBJ2-2,NA,TRBV29-1,CSVRGGQGSRTGELFF,TGCAGCGTCAGGGGGGGACAGGGGAGTCGAACCGGGGAGCTGTTTTTT
TRBD1,TRBJ2-2,NA,TRBV7-3,CASSSGQPETGELFF,TGTGCCAGCAGCTCGGGACAGCCTGAAACCGGGGAGCTGTTTTTT
TRBD1,TRBJ1-1,NA,TRBV24-1,CATSDSRGKGTEAFF,TGTGCCACCAGTGACAGCAGGGGGAAAGGGACTGAAGCTTTCTTT
NA,TRBJ1-2,NA,TRBV30,CAWSVQGDHYGYTF,TGTGCCTGGAGTGTACAGGGAGATCACTATGGCTACACCTTC
NA,TRBJ1-1,NA,TRBV6-2/TRBV6-3,CASSSGGAPNTEAFF,TGTGCCAGCAGTTCGGGGGGGGCACCGAACACTGAAGCTTTCTTT
NA,TRBJ2-2,once,TRBV11-1,CASSSKDRNTGELFF,TGTGCCAGCAGCAGCAAGGACAGGAACACCGGGGAGCTGTTTTTT
NA,TRBJ1-2,few,TRBV5-1,CASSPQVEYGYTF,TGCGCCAGCAGCCCACAGGTCGAGTATGGCTACACCTTC
NA,TRBJ2-2,NA,TRBV9,CASSGPGDGELFF,TGTGCCAGCAGCGGACCGGGGGACGGGGAGCTGTTTTTT
NA,TRBJ2-2,many,TRBV7-3,CASSLASGYTGELFF,TGTGCCAGCAGCCTCGCAAGCGGTTACACCGGGGAGCTGTTTTTT
NA,TRBJ2-7,NA,TRBV9,CASSPRLDSYEQYF,TGTGCCAGCAGCCCCCGACTAGATTCCTACGAGCAGTACTTC
TRBD2,TRBJ2-5,NA,TRBV27,CASSPWGRGVGETQYF,TGTGCCAGCAGTCCGTGGGGTCGGGGGGTTGGAGAGACCCAGTACTTC
TRBD2,TRBJ2-5,NA,TRBV7-2,CASSLYPLAGVGETQYF,TGTGCCAGCAGCTTATACCCACTGGCGGGGGTCGGGGAGACCCAGTACTTC
NA,TRBJ2-3,NA,TRBV5-1,CASSLREGTDTQYF,TGCGCCAGCAGCTTGCGGGAAGGCACAGATACGCAGTATTTT
NA,TRBJ2-3,NA,TRBV5-4,CASRNDAGQHTDTQYF,TGTGCCAGCAGGAACGACGCTGGACAGCACACAGATACGCAGTATTTT
TRBD1,TRBJ1-6,NA,TRBV25-1,CASSTRDRGGDSPLHF,TGTGCCAGCAGTACCCGGGACAGGGGCGGCGATTCACCCCTCCACTTT
NA,TRBJ1-1,NA,TRBV5-1,CASSLAGGSTEAFF,TGCGCCAGCAGCTTGGCGGGGGGGAGCACTGAAGCTTTCTTT
NA,TRBJ2-2,NA,TRBV18,CASPSGGNTGELFF,TGTGCCAGCCCATCTGGCGGGAACACCGGGGAGCTGTTTTTT
TRBD2,TRBJ2-3,NA,TRBV7-2,CASTRLAGRTDTQYF,TGTGCCAGCACCAGACTAGCGGGGCGCACAGATACGCAGTATTTT
NA,TRBJ2-5,few,TRBV12-2,CASRFLGLQETQYF,TGTGCAAGTCGCTTCCTGGGACTTCAAGAGACCCAGTACTTC
TRBD1,TRBJ1-1,NA,TRBV30,CAWSEGARIWAEAFF,TGTGCCTGGAGTGAGGGGGCGCGTATTTGGGCTGAAGCTTTCTTT
NA,TRBJ1-1,NA,TRBV11-2,CASSYTGPQLEAFF,TGTGCCAGCAGCTACACAGGGCCGCAACTTGAAGCTTTCTTT
NA,TRBJ2-3,NA,TRBV11-3,CASSLAPGVGTQYF,TGTGCCAGCAGCTTAGCACCCGGAGTCGGTACGCAGTATTTT
NA,TRBJ2-7,NA,TRBV7-2,CASSLGRTYEQYF,TGTGCCAGCAGCTTAGGGCGGACCTACGAGCAGTACTTC
TRBD2,TRBJ2-2,once,TRBV7-3,CASSSTGTINTGELFF,TGTGCCAGCAGCTCCACCGGGACTATAAACACCGGGGAGCTGTTTTTT
TRBD2,TRBJ2-1,NA,TRBV24-1,CATGMGRESSYNEQFF,TGTGCCACCGGGATGGGGCGGGAGTCCTCCTACAATGAGCAGTTCTTC
TRBD1,TRBJ1-2,NA,TRBV6-5,CASSYSGQGNGYTF,TGTGCCAGCAGTTACTCAGGACAGGGTAATGGCTACACCTTC